One and the same sample provided the 22 T cell receptor beta chains below, sequenced in a study of early T cells in non-severe SARS-CoV-2 infection. TCRdb fed the 5' RACE reads into MiXCR, producing one record per CDR3 protein. Of some 96,000 distinct CDR3 sequences detected, around 10% appear once; the ten largest clones hold under 5%. Sequenced material: whole blood, taken at baseline. The receptor set was obtained from an adult who was a healthcare worker with PCR-confirmed SARS-CoV-2 infection or an uninfected control (not recorded which).

This clonotype was counted only a few times. The V and J genes are TRBV3-1 and TRBJ2-4; no reliable D call. This CDR3 has 11 residues. Germline CDR1 LGHDT, CDR2 YNNKEL (reference sequence). Trimming took off 3 bases at V and 11 bases at J, with 8 bases between the two ends. The CDR3 bases are TGTGCCAGCAGCCAGGGGATGGTTCAGTACTTC. The encoded protein is CASSQGMVQYF.

There are a few counts of this clonotype. The chain couples TRBV11-2 to TRBJ2-3; D gene ambiguous. Germline loops: CDR1 SGHAT, CDR2 FQNNGV. V shed 5 bases and J shed 2 bases, with 5 bases lying between them. The CDR3 sequence is 12 residues long. Written as DNA, the CDR3 is TGTGCCAGCAGCCCTTTCACAGATACGCAGTATTTT. Residues: CASSPFTDTQYF.

The table lists this clonotype with a few counts. The rearrangement links TRBV5-6 to TRBJ2-3, with TRBD2 identical over 8 bases. Germline V gene data show CDR1 as SGHDT and CDR2 as YYEEEE. Germline trimming cut 4 bases from V and 3 bases from J; bases unmatched to any gene: 10. This CDR3 has 16 amino acids. CDR3 amino acids: CASSTLSGVWTDTQYF. In DNA, the CDR3 is TGTGCCAGCAGCACCCTTAGCGGGGTCTGGACAGATACGCAGTATTTT.

The chain joins TRBV5-8 to TRBJ2-7, with a weak D call TRBD2 (6 bases). The CDR3 is 14 amino acids. Trimming shortened V by 0 bases and J by 5 bases, and 12 bases separated the two germline ends. Germline CDR1 is SGHTS and CDR2 is YDEGEE. CDR3: CASSLGLVSDEQYF. The CDR3 region has the DNA TGTGCCAGCAGCTTGGGACTAGTTAGCGACGAGCAGTACTTC.

V gene TRBV14 combines with J gene TRBJ2-1, with TRBD2 matching 13 bases. The length of the CDR3 is 16 residues. CDR1 and CDR2 from the germline V gene are SGHDN and FVKESK. Trimming at V came to 4 bases and at J to 7 bases, leaving 7 bases not matched to a gene. The CDR3 here is CASSRTSGGAGNEQFF. The CDR3 nucleotides are TGTGCCAGCAGCCGAACTAGCGGGGGGGCTGGAAATGAGCAGTTCTTC.

Only a few counts were recorded for this clonotype. This sequence joins TRBV4-1 and TRBJ1-2, with TRBD1 as a possible D gene (6 bases). Germline V gene sequence: CDR1 MGHRA, CDR2 YSYEKL. V gave up 0 bases and J gave up 4 bases, with 12 bases separating them. This CDR3 region has 15 residues. CDR3 region: CASSQDDRLLYGYTF. The CDR3 region has the DNA TGCGCCAGCAGCCAAGATGACAGGTTACTCTATGGCTACACCTTC.

CDR3 sequence (DNA): TGTGCCAGCAGCCCGGACAGGAGGACTGAAGCTTTCTTT. Translated: CASSPDRRTEAFF. This sequence joins TRBV5-6 and TRBJ1-1; TRBD1 agrees at 7 bases. Per germline, CDR1 SGHDT and CDR2 YYEEEE. J lost 5 bases, V lost 4 bases, and 5 bases had no gene match. This CDR3 is 13 amino acids long.

This clonotype was recorded at least ten times. V is TRBV6-2 or TRBV6-3 and J is TRBJ1-5; a possible D gene is TRBD1 (5 bases). CDR1 MNHEY and CDR2 SVGEGT come from the germline V gene. CDR3 length: 15 amino acids. Trimming took off 8 bases at V and 6 bases at J, with 20 bases between the two ends. The CDR3 sequence: CASLRSSGASQPQHF. For the CDR3, the DNA is TGTGCCAGCCTTCGAAGCAGCGGGGCTAGTCAGCCCCAGCATTTT.

The J gene is TRBJ1-1, the V gene TRBV27; possible D gene TRBD1, 6 bases. The CDR3 runs to 11 residues. The germline V gene has CDR1 MNHEY and CDR2 SMNVEV (reference sequence). Trimming removed 6 bases at V and 7 bases at J, with 9 bases between. In DNA, the CDR3 is TGTGCCAGCAGGAAACAGGGTGAAGCTTTCTTT. Its protein is CASRKQGEAFF.

This clonotype turned up a few times. This chain uses TRBV18 with TRBJ2-1; D call uncertain. Looked up from germline, CDR1 is KGHSH and CDR2 is LQKENI. Between the trimmed V and J ends, which lost 6 bases and 8 bases, there was a span of 11 bases. The CDR3 consists of 12 residues. DNA of the CDR3: TGTGCCAGCTCCGGACCTGCGGATGAGCAGTTCTTC. This gives the protein CASSGPADEQFF.

The chain has TRBV20-1 and TRBJ2-1, with TRBD2 identical over 10 bases. V was clipped by 3 bases and J by 7 bases; unmatched bases: 9. Germline loops: CDR1 DFQATT, CDR2 SNEGSKA (reference sequence). The length of the CDR3 is 15 residues. CDR3 residues: CSASLASGGRNEQFF. The CDR3 nucleotides are TGCAGTGCTAGTCTCGCTAGCGGGGGAAGAAATGAGCAGTTCTTC.

This clonotype was detected only a few times. The genes are TRBV5-1 and TRBJ1-2; D gene ambiguous. V was cut by 5 bases and J by 0 bases, with 11 bases left in between. Per the germline V gene, CDR1 is SGHRS and CDR2 is YFSETQ. This CDR3 is built from 14 residues. The DNA of the CDR3 is TGCGCCAGCAGGTTGCAGACTACTAACTATGGCTACACCTTC. Encoded protein: CASRLQTTNYGYTF.

In its sample, this clonotype was seen many times. The chain couples TRBV4-1 to TRBJ2-1; D gene ambiguous. V was pared by 4 bases and J by 0 bases, with 16 bases between. The CDR3 runs 17 residues. Germline V gives CDR1 MGHRA, CDR2 YSYEKL. The CDR3 DNA is TGCGCCAGCAGCCCAATCGTTCAGGTATCCTCCTACAATGAGCAGTTCTTC. It specifies CASSPIVQVSSYNEQFF.

The gene calls are TRBV5-1 and TRBJ1-2; D uncertain. The ends were cut back, 4 bases at V and 8 bases at J, with 18 bases in the middle. The V gene's germline CDR1 is SGHRS and CDR2 YFSETQ. The CDR3 has 14 residues. In nucleotides, the CDR3 is TGCGCCAGCAGCATCCGGACCGACCGCGGGGGCTACACCTTC. This gives the protein CASSIRTDRGGYTF.

The gene calls are TRBV29-1 and TRBJ2-2, with unresolved D. The CDR3 is 13 residues long. Germline loops: CDR1 SQVTM, CDR2 ANQGSEA. Trimming left V 3 bases short and J 9 bases short, with 14 bases between. This CDR3 reads CSVEWADTRELFF. The CDR3 region has the DNA TGCAGCGTTGAGTGGGCTGATACCCGGGAGCTGTTTTTT.

This rearrangement joins TRBV9 to TRBJ2-1, with D maybe TRBD2 (5 bases). The germline V and J ends were trimmed by 4 bases and 8 bases, with 16 bases remaining between them. Germline V CDR1 and CDR2: SGDLS, YYNGEE. CDR3 length: 14 residues. CDR3 coding DNA: TGTGCCAGCAGCATGTCGGGGATATCGGATGAGCAGTTCTTC. This translates into CASSMSGISDEQFF.

The chain links TRBV20-1 to TRBJ2-3; 7 bases line up with TRBD1. With V trimmed by 6 bases and J by 2 bases, 5 bases remained unmatched. Germline assignment: CDR1 DFQATT and CDR2 SNEGSKA (reference sequence). The CDR3 spans 13 residues. Here the CDR3 DNA reads TGCAGTGCCCCGGGACAGAACACAGATACGCAGTATTTT. It yields the protein CSAPGQNTDTQYF.

At least ten counts were recorded for this clonotype. The CDR3, as DNA: TGTGCCAGCTCAACGCGCGGGGAGTTACCCCTCCACTTT. This codes for CASSTRGELPLHF. The rearrangement uses TRBV18 and TRBJ1-6; no definite D call. Trimming pared 5 bases from V and 12 bases from J, leaving 14 bases between. Per germline, CDR1 KGHSH and CDR2 LQKENI. CDR3 length: 13 residues.

Worth noting for this clonotype: Relative to the germline gene, one junction end is altered; a read error may explain this. V and J are TRBV7-2 and TRBJ2-3; TRBD1 matches at 7 bases. The CDR3 is made up of 14 amino acids. Per the germline V gene, CDR1 is SGHTA and CDR2 is FQGNSA. The CDR3 DNA reads TGTGTCAGCAGCCGGGGACAGCGCACAGATACGCAGTATTTT. Amino acids: CVSSRGQRTDTQYF.

This clonotype was recorded a few times. The chain is built from TRBV11-2 and TRBJ2-7; D is uncertain. V was pared by 3 bases and J by 3 bases, with 9 bases between. In germline, CDR1 is SGHAT, CDR2 FQNNGV. The CDR3 length is 13 residues. The CDR3 spells CASSLGLFYEQYF. CDR3 DNA sequence: TGTGCCAGCAGCTTGGGCCTATTCTACGAGCAGTACTTC.

The chain combines TRBV2 with TRBJ1-1; possible D gene TRBD1, 5 bases. From germline, CDR1 is SNHLY and CDR2 FYNNEI. V was shortened by 4 bases and J by 1 base, with 7 bases between the two germline ends. The CDR3 sequence is 13 residues long. CDR3 sequence reads: CASSVGTNTEAFF. The DNA for the CDR3 is TGTGCCAGCAGTGTGGGGACGAACACTGAAGCTTTCTTT. The entire variable domain, with the rest obtained from reference TRBV2 and TRBJ1-1, is as follows: EPEVTQTPSHQVTQMGQEVILRCVPISNHLYFYWYRQILGQKVEFLVSFYNNEISEKSEIFDDQFSVERPDGSNFTLKIRSTKLEDSAMYFCASSVGTNTEAFFGQGTRLTVV.

The rearrangement joins TRBV20-1 to TRBJ2-7, with 7 bases lining up with TRBD2. The CDR3 contains 12 residues. Germline V gives CDR1 DFQATT, CDR2 SNEGSKA (reference sequence). The ends lost 6 bases at V and 2 bases at J; junction bases unmatched: 4. CDR3 protein: CSAPRGAYEQYF. The CDR3 coding sequence is TGCAGTGCACCACGGGGGGCCTACGAGCAGTACTTC.